The entry below describes one TCR beta chain. Its antigen is not identified. The protocol was immunoSEQ multiplex PCR, while the TCRdb copy is restricted to in-frame clones and leaves out a portion. Of millions of clones listed, more than 85% were seen once; the top ten hold under 0.45%. This record belongs to a study of shared clonotypes between healthy human individuals. Notes on the study in general: Shared clonotypes: about 4.6% naive CD4, around 3.7% naive CD8, about 2.5% memory CD4, approximately 0.41% memory CD8. What rarefaction showed was incomplete sorted-subset sequencing despite large depth.

A CD45RA+ naive subset and a CD45RA-negative memory subset were split from CD4+ cells. The V end was cut by 5 bases, the J end by 0 bases, with 14 bases between. Per the germline V gene, CDR1 is SGHAT and CDR2 is FQNNGV. The CDR3 spans 15 residues. The chain carries TRBV11-2 and TRBJ2-7; the D gene is possibly TRBD2 (6 bases). This clonotype originated in a man aged 18 to 30 in good health. Some clones in this sample may be carry-over from other donors' samples. Material: naive CD4+ T cells from PBMCs. Subset indicated: CD45RA+ positively selected. For the CDR3, the DNA is TGTGCCAGCAGCCCCGGCCCGGGAGTCTCCTACGAGCAGTACTTC. This gives the protein CASSPGPGVSYEQYF. The whole variable domain, remainder taken from reference TRBV11-2 and TRBJ2-7, is EAGVAQSPRYKIIEKRQSVAFWCNPISGHATLYWYQQILGQGPKLLIQFQNNGVVDDSQLPKDRFSAERLKGVDSTLKIQPAKLEDSAVYLCASSPGPGVSYEQYFGPGTRLTVT.